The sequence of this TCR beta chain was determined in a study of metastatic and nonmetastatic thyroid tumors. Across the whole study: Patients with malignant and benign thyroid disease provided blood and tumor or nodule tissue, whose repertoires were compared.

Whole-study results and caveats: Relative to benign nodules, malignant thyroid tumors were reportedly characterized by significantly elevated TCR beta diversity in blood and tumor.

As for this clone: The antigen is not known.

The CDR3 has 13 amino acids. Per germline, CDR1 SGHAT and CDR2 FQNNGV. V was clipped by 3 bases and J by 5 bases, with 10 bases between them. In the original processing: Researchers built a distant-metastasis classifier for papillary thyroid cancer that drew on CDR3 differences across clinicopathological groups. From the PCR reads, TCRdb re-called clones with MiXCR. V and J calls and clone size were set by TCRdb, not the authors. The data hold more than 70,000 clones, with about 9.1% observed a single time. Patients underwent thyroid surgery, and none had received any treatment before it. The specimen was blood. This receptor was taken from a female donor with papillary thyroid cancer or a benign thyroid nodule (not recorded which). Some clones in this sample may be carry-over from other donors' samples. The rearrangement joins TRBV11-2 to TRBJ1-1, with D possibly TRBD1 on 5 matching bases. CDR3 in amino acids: CASSFQGGTEAFF. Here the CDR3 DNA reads TGTGCCAGCAGCTTTCAGGGAGGAACTGAAGCTTTCTTT.